This record covers a single TCR beta chain. What it recognizes is unknown. These data come from a study of monozygotic twins with inflammatory bowel disease. Study-wide results and limits: A single strong clonotype or signal linked to IBD was not supported. Among the T cells, different subtypes could not be distinguished.

Every TCR library consumed approximately 4,000 ng of total RNA. TCRdb re-called the 5' RACE reads; every CDR3 protein appears as one record, without DNA. This specimen shows 400,000 or so distinct CDR3 sequences; the ten leading clones hold 2% to 3%. An approximately 2.3 ml blood sample was drawn per donor. The CDR3 is 16 amino acids. The germline V gene encodes CDR1 SGHRS and CDR2 YFSETQ. The receptor comes from a human donor with ulcerative colitis or Crohn's disease, or a healthy co-twin of an affected twin (not recorded which). V is TRBV5-1 and J is TRBJ2-1; the D gene TCRdb calls, TRBD1, cannot be checked with no DNA. Sequenced: blood. The CDR3 loop reads CASSIQAGGSYNEQFF. Combining the CDR3 with reference TRBV5-1 and TRBJ2-1 gives the whole variable domain KAGVTQTPRYLIKTRGQQVTLSCSPISGHRSVSWYQQTPGQGLQFLFEYFSETQRNKGNFPGRFSGRQFSNSRSEMNVSTLELGDSALYLCASSIQAGGSYNEQFFGPGTRLTVL.